The 14 T cell receptor beta chains listed next were all sequenced from one sample in a study of blood T cell repertoires in COVID-19. Profiling relied on immunoSEQ multiplex PCR, and the TCRdb table lists in-frame clones only, not all of them. The data show around 180,000 clones, around 80% seen once. Material for sequencing was PBMCs or T cells enriched from blood (not recorded which). These receptors all stem from a woman aged 45 to 65 with acute COVID-19.

The J gene is TRBJ2-3, the V gene TRBV28; TRBD2 matches at 7 bases. The junction had 10 bases not matched to a gene; V was cut back by 5 bases and J by 2 bases. CDR3 length: 16 residues. From germline, CDR1 is MDHEN and CDR2 SYDVKM. CDR3 amino acids: CASSPRERGPTDTQYF. The CDR3 DNA is TGTGCCAGCAGTCCGAGAGAGCGGGGACCCACAGATACGCAGTATTTT.

The chain joins TRBV11-2 to TRBJ1-6, with D hard to call. CDR3 length equals 13 residues. Trimming stripped 1 base from V and 10 bases from J, with 8 bases between. Germline CDR1 reads SGHAT; CDR2 reads FQNNGV. In nucleotides, the CDR3 is TGTGCCAGCAGCTTAGTTCCGGGATCACCCCTCCACTTT. Amino acid sequence: CASSLVPGSPLHF.

The J gene is TRBJ1-5, the V gene TRBV2; 8 positions match TRBD1. CDR1 and CDR2 from the germline V gene are SNHLY and FYNNEI. The CDR3 is 17 amino acids. Losses at the gene ends were 4 bases for V and 1 base for J; bases not matched to a gene: 9. For the CDR3, the DNA is TGTGCCAGCAGTGCGCCATTGACAGGGGACAGCAATCAGCCCCAGCATTTT. Its translation is CASSAPLTGDSNQPQHF.

The chain uses TRBV9 and TRBJ1-3; D not certain. Germline V CDR1 and CDR2: SGDLS, YYNGEE. V lost 7 bases to trimming and J lost 0 bases, with 17 bases between them. The CDR3 sequence is 16 residues long. DNA of the CDR3: TGTGCCAGCGGAGCTATACTACACCCCTCTGGAAACACCATATATTTT. The encoded protein is CASGAILHPSGNTIYF. The full variable domain, completed using reference TRBV9 and TRBJ1-3, is DSGVTQTPKHLITATGQRVTLRCSPRSGDLSVYWYQQSLDQGLQFLIQYYNGEERAKGNILERFSAQQFPDLHSELNLSSLELGDSALYFCASGAILHPSGNTIYFGEGSWLTVV.

Details on this clone: Other DNA sequences in this specimen translate into the identical CDR3. The chain has TRBV11-2 and TRBJ1-2; D is perhaps TRBD1 (5 bases). The V and J ends lost 2 bases and 2 bases respectively, with 6 bases between them. The CDR3 extends over 13 amino acids. CDR1 is SGHAT, CDR2 FQNNGV, per germline. CDR3 in DNA: TGTGCCAGCAGCTTACAGGGCAACTATGGCTACACCTTC. Translating gives CASSLQGNYGYTF.

The CDR3: CATSDPGQGNQPQHF. CDR3 DNA: TGTGCCACCAGTGACCCCGGACAGGGCAATCAGCCCCAGCATTTT. The chain is built from TRBV24-1 and TRBJ1-5, with 7 bases that match TRBD1. Germline CDR1 reads KGHDR; CDR2 reads SFDVKD. This CDR3 has 15 amino acids. J gave up 2 bases and V 4 bases, and 4 bases lay outside the gene matches.

J is TRBJ1-3 and V is TRBV30; D gene uncertain. Germline CDR1 GTSNPN, CDR2 SVGIG (reference sequence). Trimming removed 4 bases from V and 4 bases from J, with 8 bases in between. This CDR3 spans 12 amino acids. The CDR3 DNA is TGTGCCTGGACCCCGGTCGGAAACACCATATATTTT. Protein sequence: CAWTPVGNTIYF.

For the CDR3, the DNA is TGTGCCAGCAGTGTCGTCAGGGGCGTGGGGAACACTGAAGCTTTCTTT. Translating it yields CASSVVRGVGNTEAFF. This sequence joins TRBV2 and TRBJ1-1; possibly TRBD1 for D (6 bases). The CDR3 consists of 16 residues. CDR1 and CDR2 from the germline V gene are SNHLY and FYNNEI. V lost 4 bases, J lost 1 base, and 16 bases lay in between.

The chain combines TRBV6-1 with TRBJ2-1; TRBD2 matches 10 bases. CDR1 is MNHNS, CDR2 SASEGT, per germline. This CDR3 spans 16 amino acids. V was clipped by 2 bases and J by 7 bases; unmatched bases: 8. CDR3 residues: CASSEKRSSGGNEQFF. The CDR3 DNA sequence: TGTGCCAGCAGTGAAAAAAGGTCTAGCGGGGGTAATGAGCAGTTCTTC.

The chain links TRBV3-1 (or the pseudogene TRBV3-2) to TRBJ1-2; TRBD1 agrees at 8 bases. This CDR3 comprises 15 residues. The germline CDR1 and CDR2 sequences are LGHDT and YNNKEL (reference sequence). V lost 1 base, J lost 3 bases, and 4 bases stayed unmatched. CDR3 nucleotides: TGTGCCAGCAGCCAAGGGGGACAGGACTACTATGGCTACACCTTC. The encoded protein is CASSQGGQDYYGYTF.

The chain links TRBV18 to TRBJ1-2; TRBD1 matches at 9 bases. Trimming at V came to 2 bases and at J to 1 base, leaving 2 bases not matched to a gene. The CDR3 has 15 amino acids. CDR1 is KGHSH and CDR2 is LQKENI in the germline V gene. CDR3 residues: CASSPRTGDNYGYTF. The CDR3 nucleotides are TGTGCCAGCTCACCAAGGACAGGGGATAACTATGGCTACACCTTC.

Only a few counts were recorded for this clone. The rearrangement uses TRBV27 and TRBJ2-3; 8 nucleotides match TRBD2. The CDR3 is 14 amino acids. Germline V lookup: CDR1 MNHEY, CDR2 SMNVEV (reference sequence). The V gene end was trimmed by 2 bases and the J gene end by 4 bases; junction bases not matched to a gene: 2. CDR3 sequence: CASSLREGADTQYF. Here the CDR3 DNA reads TGTGCCAGCAGTTTACGGGAGGGGGCAGATACGCAGTATTTT.

This clone has more than one count but fewer than ten. The chain has TRBV29-1 and TRBJ2-1; 9 bases agree with TRBD2. The CDR3 contains 15 residues. With V trimmed by 1 base and J by 5 bases, 6 bases remained unmatched. From germline, CDR1 is SQVTM and CDR2 ANQGSEA. The CDR3 sequence: CSVEAASGADNEQFF. As DNA, the CDR3 is TGCAGCGTTGAAGCGGCTAGCGGGGCGGACAATGAGCAGTTCTTC.

This clone was observed a few times. V and J are TRBV19 and TRBJ1-1; a possible D gene is TRBD1 (6 bases). V gave up 0 bases and J gave up 6 bases, with 17 bases separating them. The CDR3 is 16 amino acids. CDR1 is LNHDA, CDR2 SQIVND, per germline (reference sequence). The CDR3, as DNA: TGTGCCAGTAGTATAGAGGGGGTCAGGGGAAGGGCTGAAGCTTTCTTT. This translates into CASSIEGVRGRAEAFF.